The 23 T cell receptor beta chains reported below all come from one sample, sequenced in a study of shared clonotypes between healthy human individuals. Generated by immunoSEQ multiplex PCR, the TCRdb table keeps only in-frame clones and is missing some. Among fewer than 1.6 million clones listed, 98% to 99% were seen once. Sequencing was performed on naive CD4+ T cells sorted from blood. The subset denotes: CD45RA+ positively selected. The origin of the receptors is a man under 40 in good health.

The V gene is TRBV5-4, the J gene TRBJ1-4; D uncertain. The CDR3 spans 13 residues. The V gene lost 4 bases and the J gene lost 7 bases, with 11 bases spanning the gap. CDR1 is SGHNT, CDR2 YYREEE, per germline (reference sequence). In nucleotides, the CDR3 is TGTGCCAGCAGCCTTGTGACACGTGAAAAACTGTTTTTT. Its translation is CASSLVTREKLFF.

V is TRBV5-6 and J is TRBJ1-4; D is ambiguous. CDR1 is SGHDT and CDR2 is YYEEEE in the germline V gene. V was cut by 1 base and J by 5 bases, with 18 bases left in between. CDR3 size: 17 residues. The CDR3 DNA follows: TGTGCCAGCAGCTTGTACACTGGAATATCGGAGAATGAAAAACTGTTTTTT. It codes for CASSLYTGISENEKLFF.

V is TRBV7-2 and J is TRBJ2-5, with TRBD2 as a possible D gene (6 bases). This CDR3 has 15 residues. Looked up from germline, CDR1 is SGHTA and CDR2 is FQGNSA. Trimming removed 5 bases from V and 1 base from J, with 14 bases in between. CDR3 sequence reads: CASSRQTGSQETQYF. The CDR3 DNA reads TGTGCCAGCAGCCGCCAAACCGGGAGCCAAGAGACCCAGTACTTC.

The chain recombines TRBV9 with TRBJ2-1; TRBD2 matches 9 bases. With 2 bases clipped from V and 8 bases from J, the junction kept 17 bases outside the gene matches. There are 18 residues in the CDR3. Germline CDR1 and CDR2: SGDLS and YYNGEE. The CDR3 DNA reads as TGTGCCAGCAGCGTGGAGTCCCTAGCGGGAATTCCGATCGATGAGCAGTTCTTC. Residues: CASSVESLAGIPIDEQFF.

The chain has TRBV10-3 and TRBJ1-5; D gene unclear. Germline-derived CDR1 and CDR2 are ENHRY and SYGVKD. Trimming removed 6 bases from V and 6 bases from J, with 12 bases in between. CDR3 size: 13 residues. CDR3 coding DNA: TGTGCCATCAGCAGTGCTGGTTTTCAGCCCCAGCATTTT. It yields the protein CAISSAGFQPQHF.

This chain joins TRBV29-1 and TRBJ2-5, with a tentative D call TRBD1 (6 bases). Germline V gives CDR1 SQVTM, CDR2 ANQGSEA. The CDR3 runs to 13 residues. Between the trimmed V and J ends, which lost 6 bases and 2 bases, there was a span of 13 bases. The CDR3 sequence: CSVDRYQQETQYF. DNA for the CDR3: TGCAGCGTGGACAGATATCAACAAGAGACCCAGTACTTC. Together with reference TRBV29-1 and TRBJ2-5, the CDR3 gives the full variable domain: SAVISQKPSRDICQRGTSLTIQCQVDSQVTMMFWYRQQPGQSLTLIATANQGSEATYESGFVIDKFPISRPNLTFSTLTVSNMSPEDSSIYLCSVDRYQQETQYFGPGTRLLVL.

With regard to this clone: At the DNA level, this CDR3 is encoded by other sequences in the same sample as well. V usage is TRBV28 and J usage is TRBJ1-1; D gene uncertain. V gave up 5 bases and J gave up 3 bases, with 7 bases separating them. Germline assignment: CDR1 MDHEN and CDR2 SYDVKM. The CDR3 runs 12 residues. DNA for the CDR3: TGTGCCAGCAGTAGTGGGTACACTGAAGCTTTCTTT. Translation gives CASSSGYTEAFF.

V is TRBV5-1 and J is TRBJ2-5, with TRBD1 matching 8 bases. Germline CDR1 reads SGHRS; CDR2 reads YFSETQ. This CDR3 contains 15 residues. V lost 1 base to trimming and J lost 5 bases; unmatched junction nucleotides: 7. The CDR3 sequence is CASSLSQGEWETQYF. CDR3 sequence (DNA): TGCGCCAGCAGCTTGTCACAGGGGGAGTGGGAGACCCAGTACTTC.

The chain has TRBV7-9 and TRBJ2-7; D perhaps matches TRBD2 (6 bases). This CDR3 comprises 15 residues. Per the germline V gene, CDR1 is SEHNR and CDR2 is FQNEAQ (reference sequence). Trimming pared 2 bases from V and 2 bases from J, leaving 13 bases between. CDR3 protein: CASSLRAGGTYEQYF. CDR3 DNA: TGTGCCAGCAGCTTAAGGGCCGGAGGGACCTACGAGCAGTACTTC.

The J gene is TRBJ2-2, the V gene TRBV28; 14 bases are shared with TRBD2. V dropped 3 bases and J dropped 5; count of bases not matched to a gene: 2. Germline V gene lookup returns CDR1 MDHEN and CDR2 SYDVKM. The length of the CDR3 is 16 residues. This chain's CDR3 is CASSFWTSGRTGELFF. The CDR3, as DNA: TGTGCCAGCAGTTTCTGGACTAGCGGGAGGACCGGGGAGCTGTTTTTT.

V usage is TRBV18 and J usage is TRBJ2-2; no firm D call. Trimming shortened V by 6 bases and J by 1 base, and 9 bases separated the two germline ends. Per germline, CDR1 KGHSH and CDR2 LQKENI. The CDR3 runs to 14 residues. This CDR3 reads CASSRDKNTGELFF. For the CDR3, the DNA is TGTGCCAGCTCGCGCGACAAGAACACCGGGGAGCTGTTTTTT.

CDR3 in amino acids: CASSEYSGLAGTYNEQFF. CDR3 DNA sequence: TGTGCCAGCAGTGAATACTCGGGACTAGCGGGCACCTACAATGAGCAGTTCTTC. The chain joins TRBV25-1 to TRBJ2-1; TRBD2 aligns across 12 bases. The germline V gene has CDR1 MGHDK and CDR2 SYGVNS. The V segment lost 0 bases and the J segment 2 bases; nucleotides outside the gene matches: 5. The CDR3 has 18 residues.

The rearrangement joins TRBV9 to TRBJ1-2; D is unclear. The germline gives CDR1 SGDLS, CDR2 YYNGEE. The V gene lost 3 bases and the J gene lost 13 bases, with 19 bases spanning the gap. This CDR3 region has 13 residues. CDR3 residues: CASSGSQTMAGTF. Here the CDR3 DNA reads TGTGCCAGCAGCGGCAGCCAGACTATGGCGGGCACCTTC.

This rearrangement joins TRBV7-2 to TRBJ2-1, with 7 positions matching TRBD2. This CDR3 region has 16 residues. Germline values: CDR1 SGHTA, CDR2 FQGNSA. The ends lost 5 bases at V and 4 bases at J; junction bases unmatched: 11. As DNA, the CDR3 is TGTGCCAGCAGCCTCAGCGTCGGGACTACATACAATGAGCAGTTCTTC. Protein: CASSLSVGTTYNEQFF.

The chain employs TRBV5-5 and TRBJ1-5, with D hard to call. The V and J ends lost 0 bases and 8 bases respectively, with 12 bases between them. In germline, CDR1 is SGHKS, CDR2 YYEKEE (reference sequence). The CDR3 covers 14 residues. This CDR3 is CASSLEAASEPQHF. CDR3 in DNA: TGTGCCAGCAGCTTGGAAGCGGCTTCAGAGCCCCAGCATTTT.

This sequence joins TRBV29-1 and TRBJ1-5; D unresolved. The V gene lost 4 bases and the J gene lost 5 bases, with 12 bases spanning the gap. Germline V gene data show CDR1 as SQVTM and CDR2 as ANQGSEA. The CDR3 is made up of 13 amino acids. The CDR3 sequence is CSVAPGTYQPQHF. In DNA form, the CDR3 reads TGCAGCGTTGCCCCTGGAACCTATCAGCCCCAGCATTTT.

This chain joins TRBV6-6 and TRBJ2-3; D not resolved. This CDR3 is 13 amino acids long. CDR1 is MNHNY and CDR2 is SVGAGI in the germline V gene (reference sequence). Trimming pared 6 bases from V and 6 bases from J, leaving 13 bases between. CDR3 amino acids: CASRFIARDTQYF. The CDR3 DNA reads as TGTGCCAGCAGGTTTATAGCCAGGGATACGCAGTATTTT.

The CDR3 nucleotides are TGCGCCAGCAGCTTGGCCTTACTAGCGGACACCGGGGAGCTGTTTTTT. Protein: CASSLALLADTGELFF. The chain is built from TRBV5-1 and TRBJ2-2; TRBD2 matches at 8 bases. Germline assignment: CDR1 SGHRS and CDR2 YFSETQ. CDR3 size: 16 residues. The junction had 4 bases not matched to a gene; V was cut back by 0 bases and J by 3 bases.

This clone was seen only once. This chain uses TRBV6-5 with TRBJ1-5; maybe TRBD1 (6 bases). The V end lost 4 bases, the J end lost 0 bases, and 13 bases lay between the germline ends. This CDR3 spans 16 amino acids. The germline gives CDR1 MNHEY, CDR2 SVGAGI. The CDR3 DNA sequence: TGTGCCAGCAGTTTCCGACAGGAATATAGCAATCAGCCCCAGCATTTT. It yields the protein CASSFRQEYSNQPQHF.

V gene TRBV27 combines with J gene TRBJ2-1; 7 nucleotides line up with TRBD2. Trimming cost V 8 bases and J 5 bases; bases outside gene matches: 6. The CDR3 is 13 residues long. Germline assignment: CDR1 MNHEY and CDR2 SMNVEV (reference sequence). The DNA for the CDR3 is TGTGCCAGCGGGGGAGGGGCCCACAATGAGCAGTTCTTC. It codes for CASGGGAHNEQFF.

The genes are TRBV28 and TRBJ2-7; possibly TRBD1 for D (6 bases). The germline CDR1 and CDR2 sequences are MDHEN and SYDVKM. The length of the CDR3 is 12 residues. The V gene lost 8 bases and the J gene lost 2 bases, with 10 bases spanning the gap. CDR3: CASLGAAYEQYF. CDR3 DNA: TGTGCCAGCCTGGGGGCGGCCTACGAGCAGTACTTC.

As concerns this clone: Germline is not matched at one junction end, which may reflect a read error. The chain has TRBV9 and TRBJ2-7; D perhaps matches TRBD1 (5 bases). Germline V gives CDR1 SGDLS, CDR2 YYNGEE. There are 13 residues in the CDR3. CDR3 in DNA: TGTGCCAGCATCGTAGGGGTCTACTACGAGCAGTACTTC. Protein sequence: CASIVGVYYEQYF.

This rearrangement joins TRBV18 to TRBJ2-7, with TRBD1 matching over 10 bases. Germline CDR1 reads KGHSH; CDR2 reads LQKENI. CDR3 length: 15 residues. V dropped 0 bases and J dropped 2; count of bases not matched to a gene: 1. CDR3 amino acids: CASSPPTGGPYEQYF. CDR3 bases: TGTGCCAGCTCACCACCGACAGGGGGCCCCTACGAGCAGTACTTC.